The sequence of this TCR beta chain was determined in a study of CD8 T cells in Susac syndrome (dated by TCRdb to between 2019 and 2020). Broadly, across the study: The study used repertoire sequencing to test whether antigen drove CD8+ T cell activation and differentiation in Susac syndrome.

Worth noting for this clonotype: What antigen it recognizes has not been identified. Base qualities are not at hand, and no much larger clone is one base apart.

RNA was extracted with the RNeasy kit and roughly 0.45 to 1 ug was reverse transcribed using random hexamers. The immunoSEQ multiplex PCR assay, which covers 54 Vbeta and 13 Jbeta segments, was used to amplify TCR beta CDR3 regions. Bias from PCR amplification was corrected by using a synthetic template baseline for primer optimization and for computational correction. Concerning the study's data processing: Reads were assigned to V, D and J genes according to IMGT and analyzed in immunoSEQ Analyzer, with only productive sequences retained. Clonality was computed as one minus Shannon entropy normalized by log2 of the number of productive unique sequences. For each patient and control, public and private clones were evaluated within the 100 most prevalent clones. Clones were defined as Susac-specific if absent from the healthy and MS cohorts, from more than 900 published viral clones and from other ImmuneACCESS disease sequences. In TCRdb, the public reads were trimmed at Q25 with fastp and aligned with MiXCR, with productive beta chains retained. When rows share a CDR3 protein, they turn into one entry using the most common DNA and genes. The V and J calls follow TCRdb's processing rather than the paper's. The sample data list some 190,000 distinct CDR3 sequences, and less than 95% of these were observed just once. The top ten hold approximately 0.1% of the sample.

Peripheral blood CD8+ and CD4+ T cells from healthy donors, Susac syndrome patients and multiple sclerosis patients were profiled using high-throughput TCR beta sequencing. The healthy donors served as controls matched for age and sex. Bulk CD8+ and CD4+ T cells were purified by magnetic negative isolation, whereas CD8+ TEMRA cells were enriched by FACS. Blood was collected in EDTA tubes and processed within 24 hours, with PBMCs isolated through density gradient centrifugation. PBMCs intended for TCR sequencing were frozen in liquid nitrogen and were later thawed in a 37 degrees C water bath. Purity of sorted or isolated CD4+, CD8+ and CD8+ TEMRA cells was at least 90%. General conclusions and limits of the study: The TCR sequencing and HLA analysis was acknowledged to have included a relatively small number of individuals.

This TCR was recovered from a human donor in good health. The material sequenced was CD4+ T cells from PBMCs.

This receptor carries the CDR3 CSAHHRGQFF. The bases read TGCAGTGCCCATCACCGGGGGCAGTTCTTC. The chain couples TRBV20-1 to TRBJ2-1, with a weak D call of TRBD2 (5 bases match). Reading the germline V gene (reference sequence) gives CDR1 DFQATT and CDR2 SNEGSKA. V loses 6 bases, J loses 12 bases, and the germline ends lie 12 bases apart. The CDR3 measures 10 amino acids from cysteine to phenylalanine. The only DNA kept is the CDR3, 30 bases in frame from the first base.